This paragraph covers one T cell receptor beta chain sequence. Its antigen remains unidentified. This record comes from a study of shared clonotypes between healthy human individuals. Once extracted for a subset, genomic DNA was divided evenly among several immunoSEQ plates. Each sorted subset replicate got 200 ng genomic DNA, roughly 30,000 genomes. Generated by immunoSEQ multiplex PCR, the TCRdb table keeps only in-frame clones and is missing some. This sample has hundreds of thousands of clones, with approximately 96% found just once. CD45RO negativity and positive selection for CCR7 defined naive CD8 cells, a population that excluded terminally differentiated effector memory CD45RA+ cells. General study points: A small donor pool kept down the genetic and exposure-history diversity that was represented.

In germline, CDR1 is SGHAT, CDR2 FQNNGV. The CDR3 is 14 amino acids. Trimming took 4 bases from V and 4 from J, leaving 14 bases between them. The material sequenced was naive CD8+ T cells sorted from blood. This clonotype was obtained from a woman under 40 in good health. The genes are TRBV11-2 and TRBJ2-7, with a weak D call TRBD2 (6 bases). The CDR3 here is CASSWGLPSYEQYF. In DNA, the CDR3 is TGTGCCAGCAGCTGGGGACTGCCCTCATACGAGCAGTACTTC. The variable domain in full, with the rest retrieved from reference TRBV11-2 and TRBJ2-7, is EAGVAQSPRYKIIEKRQSVAFWCNPISGHATLYWYQQILGQGPKLLIQFQNNGVVDDSQLPKDRFSAERLKGVDSTLKIQPAKLEDSAVYLCASSWGLPSYEQYFGPGTRLTVT.